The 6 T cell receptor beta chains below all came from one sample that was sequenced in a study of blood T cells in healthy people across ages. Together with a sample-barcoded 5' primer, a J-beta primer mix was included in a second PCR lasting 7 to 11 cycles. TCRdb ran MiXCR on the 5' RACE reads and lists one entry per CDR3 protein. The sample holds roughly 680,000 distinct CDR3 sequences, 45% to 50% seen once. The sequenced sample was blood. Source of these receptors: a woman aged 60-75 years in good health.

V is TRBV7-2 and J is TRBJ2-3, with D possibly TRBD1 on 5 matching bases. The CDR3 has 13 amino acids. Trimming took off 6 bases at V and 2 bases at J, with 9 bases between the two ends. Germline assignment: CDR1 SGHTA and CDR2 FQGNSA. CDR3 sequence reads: CASSPRATDTQYF. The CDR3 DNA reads TGTGCCAGCAGTCCCAGGGCCACAGATACGCAGTATTTT.

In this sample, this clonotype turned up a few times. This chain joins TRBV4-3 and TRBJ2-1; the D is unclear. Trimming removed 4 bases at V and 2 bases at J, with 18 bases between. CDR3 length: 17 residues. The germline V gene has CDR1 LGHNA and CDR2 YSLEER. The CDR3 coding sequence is TGCGCCAGCAGCCTTCAGACGCAATCTGGCGCCTACAATGAGCAGTTCTTC. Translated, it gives CASSLQTQSGAYNEQFF.

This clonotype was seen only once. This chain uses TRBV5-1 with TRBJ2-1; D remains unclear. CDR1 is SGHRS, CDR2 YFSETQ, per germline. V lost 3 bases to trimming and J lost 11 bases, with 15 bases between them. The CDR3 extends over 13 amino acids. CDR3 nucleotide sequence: TGCGCCAGCAGCTCGAGTCCTAATGGGAAGCAGTTCTTC. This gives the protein CASSSSPNGKQFF.

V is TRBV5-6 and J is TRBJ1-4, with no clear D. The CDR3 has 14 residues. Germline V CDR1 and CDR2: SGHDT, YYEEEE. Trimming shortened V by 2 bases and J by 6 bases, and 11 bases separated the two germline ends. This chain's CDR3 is CASSFGLNDEKLFF. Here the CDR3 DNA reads TGTGCCAGCAGCTTTGGGCTGAATGATGAAAAACTGTTTTTT. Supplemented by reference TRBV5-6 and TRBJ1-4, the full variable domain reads DAGVTQSPTHLIKTRGQQVTLRCSPKSGHDTVSWYQQALGQGPQFIFQYYEEEERQRGNFPDRFSGHQFPNYSSELNVNALLLGDSALYLCASSFGLNDEKLFFGSGTQLSVL.

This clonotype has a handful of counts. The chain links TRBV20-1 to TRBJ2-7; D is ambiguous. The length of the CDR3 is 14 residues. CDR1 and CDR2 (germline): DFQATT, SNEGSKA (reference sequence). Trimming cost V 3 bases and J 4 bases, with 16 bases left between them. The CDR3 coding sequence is TGCAGTGCTAGCCCCCCTGGGGATAAATACGAGCAGTACTTC. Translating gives CSASPPGDKYEQYF.

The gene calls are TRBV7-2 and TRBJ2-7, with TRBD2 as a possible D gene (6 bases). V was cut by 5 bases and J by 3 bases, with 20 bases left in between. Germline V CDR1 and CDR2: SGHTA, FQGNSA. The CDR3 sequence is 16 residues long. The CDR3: CASSLMGPGLNYEQYF. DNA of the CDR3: TGTGCCAGCAGCCTAATGGGACCGGGACTTAACTACGAGCAGTACTTC.